Sequencing of this T cell receptor beta chain was carried out in a study of T cell repertoires in cytomegalovirus infection. Study overall: Public TCR beta signatures marked donors with CMV infection and the matching HLA.

TCRdb itself ran the reads through MiXCR, one entry per CDR3 protein. This table has over 250,000 distinct CDR3 sequences, roughly 26% appearing once. About this clonotype itself: The antigen is not known.

Overall study findings and caveats: Summed frequency of shared TCR beta families picked out CMV carriers who also had the relevant HLA.

The V end lost 4 bases, the J end lost 3 bases, and 17 bases lay between the germline ends. Germline V gene sequence: CDR1 SGHRS, CDR2 YFSETQ. CDR3 size: 15 residues. The source is a human donor in good health (CMV status not recorded). Some clones in this sample may be carry-over from other donors' samples. Material for sequencing was PBMCs. The chain recombines TRBV5-1 with TRBJ2-7; D may be TRBD1 (7 bases). The CDR3 bases are TGCGCCAGCAGCCGTGGAGGGGGACAGTTCTACGAGCAGTACTTC. It translates to CASSRGGGQFYEQYF. The full variable domain, rest sourced from reference TRBV5-1 and TRBJ2-7, is KAGVTQTPRYLIKTRGQQVTLSCSPISGHRSVSWYQQTPGQGLQFLFEYFSETQRNKGNFPGRFSGRQFSNSRSEMNVSTLELGDSALYLCASSRGGGQFYEQYFGPGTRLTVT.